At least ten counts were recorded for the clone carrying this T cell receptor beta chain. Its antigen remains unidentified. The read ends 3 residues shy of where the CDR3 ends; the end is completed using the germline J gene. Germline V gives CDR1 DFQATT, CDR2 SNEGSKA (reference sequence). The V gene end was trimmed by 1 base and the J gene end by 5 bases; junction bases not matched to a gene: 7. The CDR3 spans 15 residues. The data belong to a study of T cell clonality in common variable immunodeficiency. Data came from immunoSEQ multiplex PCR; TCRdb stores just in-frame clones and leaves some out. The sample yields 30,000 to 40,000 clones, without any singletons. Regarding the study as a whole: TCRbeta clonality was increased in CVID versus healthy controls. CVID patient heterogeneity limited repertoire-clinical complication correlations.

Material: peripheral blood mononuclear cells. This clonotype originated in a person aged 18 to 70 in good health. The rearrangement joins TRBV20-1 to TRBJ2-7; 11 nucleotides align to TRBD1. CDR3 amino acids: CSARALGQGVNEQYF. CDR3 DNA, as far as it was read: TGCAGTGCTAGAGCTCTGGGACAGGGGGTAAACGAG.